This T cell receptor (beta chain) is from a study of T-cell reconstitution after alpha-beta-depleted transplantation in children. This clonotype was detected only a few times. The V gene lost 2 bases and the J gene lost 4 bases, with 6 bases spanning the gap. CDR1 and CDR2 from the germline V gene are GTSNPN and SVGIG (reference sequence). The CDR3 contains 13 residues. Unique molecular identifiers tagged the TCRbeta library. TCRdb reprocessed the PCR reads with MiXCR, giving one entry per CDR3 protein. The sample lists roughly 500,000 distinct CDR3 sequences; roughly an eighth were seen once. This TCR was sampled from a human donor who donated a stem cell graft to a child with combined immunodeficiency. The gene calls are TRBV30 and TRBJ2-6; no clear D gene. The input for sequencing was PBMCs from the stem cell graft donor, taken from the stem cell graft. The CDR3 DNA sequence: TGTGCCTGGAGTAAGATAGGGGCCAACGTCCTGACTTTC. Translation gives CAWSKIGANVLTF.